The 27 T cell receptor beta chains reported below all come from one sample, sequenced in a study of T cell responses to AZD1222 COVID-19 vaccine. The protocol was immunoSEQ multiplex PCR, while the TCRdb copy is restricted to in-frame clones and leaves out a portion. The sample has 150,000 to 200,000 clones, almost 95% seen once; the top ten hold roughly 2.2%. This specimen was peripheral blood, taken on day 0 of AZD1222 vaccination. The receptor source for this set is an adult in good health.

This chain joins TRBV19 and TRBJ2-5, with 7 bases identical to TRBD2. Trimming took 2 bases from V and 5 from J; bases not matched to a gene: 8. CDR1 and CDR2 (germline): LNHDA, SQIVND (reference sequence). The CDR3 loop spans 15 amino acids. CDR3 in amino acids: CASSISQREAETQYF. For the CDR3, the DNA is TGTGCCAGTAGTATATCCCAACGGGAGGCGGAGACCCAGTACTTC. Variable domain in full (rest from reference TRBV19 and TRBJ2-5): DGGITQSPKYLFRKEGQNVTLSCEQNLNHDAMYWYRQDPGQGLRLIYYSQIVNDFQKGDIAEGYSVSREKKESFPLTVTSAQKNPTAFYLCASSISQREAETQYFGPGTRLLVL.

The chain uses TRBV30 and TRBJ1-2; no firm D call. This CDR3 contains 13 residues. The V and J ends lost 0 bases and 2 bases respectively, with 7 bases between them. Germline V gene sequence: CDR1 GTSNPN, CDR2 SVGIG (reference sequence). In DNA form, the CDR3 reads TGTGCCTGGAGTGTACGGGAGAACTATGGCTACACCTTC. It is translated as CAWSVRENYGYTF.

The genes are TRBV5-1 and TRBJ1-1; a weak D match, TRBD1 (6 bases). CDR1 SGHRS and CDR2 YFSETQ come from the germline V gene. This CDR3 has 16 amino acids. Trimming shortened V by 2 bases and J by 0 bases, and 14 bases separated the two germline ends. CDR3 residues: CASSFLLAGVNTEAFF. Written as DNA, the CDR3 is TGCGCCAGCAGCTTCCTTTTGGCAGGGGTGAACACTGAAGCTTTCTTT.

V usage is TRBV19 and J usage is TRBJ1-5; 10 positions match TRBD1. The germline V gene encodes CDR1 LNHDA and CDR2 SQIVND (reference sequence). The CDR3 spans 17 residues. The junction had 14 bases not matched to a gene; V was cut back by 6 bases and J by 6 bases. The CDR3 coding sequence is TGTGCCAGTAGAACCTCTGCTGGGACAGGGGTACTTCAGCCCCAGCATTTT. Translating it yields CASRTSAGTGVLQPQHF.

This clone was found a few times. This chain connects TRBV6-1 to TRBJ1-3; D remains ambiguous. CDR3 length: 15 amino acids. Trimming stripped 2 bases from V and 4 bases from J, with 12 bases between. Germline loops: CDR1 MNHNS, CDR2 SASEGT. The CDR3 DNA reads TGTGCCAGCAGTGAAACTCCGGTCTCCGGAAACACCATATATTTT. This sequence encodes CASSETPVSGNTIYF.

This chain joins TRBV13 and TRBJ1-3; 9 bases agree with TRBD1. After removal of 1 base from V and 1 base from J, the junction contained 11 bases not matched to a gene. CDR1 is PRHDT and CDR2 is FYEKMQ in the germline V gene (reference sequence). The CDR3 consists of 19 residues. CDR3: CASSLAGTGLMSSGNTIYF. CDR3 in DNA: TGTGCCAGCAGCTTAGCCGGGACAGGGCTGATGTCGTCTGGAAACACCATATATTTT.

This chain connects TRBV5-1 to TRBJ2-7; tentative D call: TRBD2 (9 bases). The CDR3 extends over 19 amino acids. The germline V gene encodes CDR1 SGHRS and CDR2 YFSETQ. V was trimmed by 4 bases and J by 2 bases, leaving 28 bases between them. The CDR3 DNA reads as TGCGCCAGCAGCGTGGGACAGGCCTCCTCTAGCGGGGTTCCCTACGAGCAGTACTTC. It translates to CASSVGQASSSGVPYEQYF.

V and J are TRBV6-2 or TRBV6-3 and TRBJ1-1; D might be TRBD1 (6 bases). There are 17 residues in the CDR3. Germline CDR1 and CDR2: MNHEY and SVGEGT. Between the trimmed V and J ends, which lost 2 bases and 0 bases, there was a span of 16 bases. The CDR3 region has the DNA TGTGCCAGCAGTTACCGCCGGGACAATCCCATGAACACTGAAGCTTTCTTT. Translation gives CASSYRRDNPMNTEAFF.

The chain employs TRBV30 and TRBJ1-6, with 8 bases that match TRBD1. The CDR3 totals 15 residues. The ends lost 3 bases at V and 3 bases at J; junction bases unmatched: 4. Germline CDR1 and CDR2: GTSNPN and SVGIG (reference sequence). CDR3 in amino acids: CAWSAGQGYNSPLHF. The CDR3 DNA is TGTGCCTGGAGCGCCGGACAGGGCTATAATTCACCCCTCCACTTT. The full variable domain, in which reference TRBV30 and TRBJ1-6 provide the parts outside the CDR3, is SQTIHQWPATLVQPVGSPLSLECTVEGTSNPNLYWYRQAAGRGLQLLFYSVGIGQISSEVPQNLSASRPQDRQFILSSKKLLLSDSGFYLCAWSAGQGYNSPLHFGNGTRLTVT.

The chain employs TRBV2 and TRBJ2-2; TRBD2 matches at 15 bases. Germline CDR1 and CDR2: SNHLY and FYNNEI. The CDR3 consists of 15 residues. V shed 6 bases, J shed 6 bases, and the junction held 2 bases outside the gene matches. This CDR3 is CASRGLAGGPGELFF. The CDR3 DNA is TGTGCCAGCAGGGGACTAGCGGGAGGCCCCGGGGAGCTGTTTTTT.

The rearrangement uses TRBV5-4 and TRBJ2-5; D gene uncertain. Germline V gene lookup returns CDR1 SGHNT and CDR2 YYREEE (reference sequence). V lost 5 bases and J lost 1, with 12 bases in between. This CDR3 contains 14 residues. CDR3 bases: TGTGCCAGCAGTCCCCCGGGCTTCCAAGAGACCCAGTACTTC. Residues: CASSPPGFQETQYF.

This chain uses TRBV2 with TRBJ1-1; the D gene is possibly TRBD1 (5 bases). Deletions cut 4 bases from V and 3 bases from J, with 15 bases between. The CDR3 sequence is 15 residues long. The germline CDR1 and CDR2 sequences are SNHLY and FYNNEI. The CDR3 DNA follows: TGTGCCAGCAGTGGTATGCAGGGTTCGGACACTGAAGCTTTCTTT. Its translation is CASSGMQGSDTEAFF.

The chain combines TRBV14 with TRBJ2-1, with TRBD2 matching 9 bases. This CDR3 comprises 15 residues. Germline CDR1 is SGHDN and CDR2 is FVKESK. Unmatched junction bases numbered 9, after V lost 0 bases and J lost 12 bases. CDR3 nucleotides: TGTGCCAGCAGCCAAGATCGGGGCAGCGGGAGGAGGCAGTTCTTC. Protein: CASSQDRGSGRRQFF.

V gene TRBV10-1 combines with J gene TRBJ2-2; D unclear. The ends were cut back, 2 bases at V and 7 bases at J, with 5 bases in the middle. The V gene's germline CDR1 is WNHNN and CDR2 SYGVQD (reference sequence). This CDR3 comprises 12 residues. The CDR3 protein is CASSEGFGELFF. CDR3 DNA: TGCGCCAGCAGTGAGGGGTTCGGGGAGCTGTTTTTT.

This clone was found once. V and J are TRBV5-3 and TRBJ2-7; no firm D call. TRBV5-3 has ORF status, its function being uncertain. V was shortened by 0 bases and J by 3 bases, with 10 bases between the two germline ends. The length of the CDR3 is 14 residues. The chain's CDR3 is CARSLETANYEQYF. CDR3 DNA sequence: TGTGCCAGAAGCTTGGAGACGGCCAACTACGAGCAGTACTTC.

This chain connects TRBV2 to TRBJ1-1, with no clear D. The CDR3 is 13 residues long. V lost 6 bases to trimming and J lost 1 base, with 9 bases between them. The germline gives CDR1 SNHLY, CDR2 FYNNEI. The CDR3 nucleotides are TGTGCCAGCAGCTTTCAGCAGAACACTGAAGCTTTCTTT. This encodes CASSFQQNTEAFF.

The chain combines TRBV2 with TRBJ2-7; 8 nucleotides agree with TRBD1. This CDR3 spans 14 amino acids. V lost 6 bases, J lost 2 bases, and 6 bases stayed unmatched. Germline V gene sequence: CDR1 SNHLY, CDR2 FYNNEI. The CDR3 loop is CASRLTGDTYEQYF. The CDR3 nucleotides read TGTGCCAGCAGGCTGACAGGGGACACCTACGAGCAGTACTTC.

This sequence joins TRBV19 and TRBJ1-1; weak D call: TRBD1 (6 bases). This CDR3 has 14 residues. The germline V and J ends were trimmed by 5 bases and 5 bases, with 15 bases remaining between them. Germline V gene lookup returns CDR1 LNHDA and CDR2 SQIVND (reference sequence). CDR3 DNA sequence: TGTGCCAGTAGTTCCAGGGGAGCGGGGACTGAAGCTTTCTTT. Its protein product is CASSSRGAGTEAFF. Full variable domain (missing parts from reference TRBV19 and TRBJ1-1): DGGITQSPKYLFRKEGQNVTLSCEQNLNHDAMYWYRQDPGQGLRLIYYSQIVNDFQKGDIAEGYSVSREKKESFPLTVTSAQKNPTAFYLCASSSRGAGTEAFFGQGTRLTVV.

V usage is TRBV30 and J usage is TRBJ2-7; 7 nucleotides agree with TRBD1. CDR3 length: 15 residues. Germline-derived CDR1 and CDR2 are GTSNPN and SVGIG (reference sequence). V shed 5 bases, J shed 3 bases, and the junction held 13 bases outside the gene matches. CDR3 sequence reads: CAWVPRQGWVYEQYF. In DNA form, the CDR3 reads TGTGCCTGGGTCCCTCGACAGGGATGGGTCTACGAGCAGTACTTC.

The rearrangement joins TRBV4-1 to TRBJ2-7, with TRBD1 matching over 10 bases. The CDR3 runs 17 residues. Germline values: CDR1 MGHRA, CDR2 YSYEKL. Losses at the gene ends were 0 bases for V and 3 bases for J; bases not matched to a gene: 8. The CDR3 region is CASSQDDSGQGYYEQYF. DNA of the CDR3: TGCGCCAGCAGCCAAGATGATTCGGGACAGGGGTACTACGAGCAGTACTTC.

The chain recombines TRBV7-9 with TRBJ1-4; TRBD1 aligns across 9 bases. This CDR3 contains 14 residues. Losses at the gene ends were 5 bases for V and 7 bases for J; bases not matched to a gene: 5. Germline V lookup: CDR1 SEHNR, CDR2 FQNEAQ (reference sequence). The CDR3 nucleotides read TGTGCCAGCAGCAAAGGACAGGGGAGTGAAAAACTGTTTTTT. It specifies CASSKGQGSEKLFF.

The chain couples TRBV5-1 to TRBJ2-1; TRBD2 aligns across 7 bases. The CDR3 spans 15 residues. In germline, CDR1 is SGHRS, CDR2 YFSETQ. The ends lost 2 bases at V and 9 bases at J; junction bases unmatched: 11. CDR3: CASSLRGEGLGEQFF. The CDR3 DNA is TGCGCCAGCAGCTTAAGAGGGGAGGGGCTGGGTGAGCAGTTCTTC.

The chain uses TRBV18 and TRBJ2-7, with a weak D call TRBD2 (5 bases). CDR3 length equals 15 residues. Germline V gene lookup returns CDR1 KGHSH and CDR2 LQKENI. The ends were cut back, 2 bases at V and 0 bases at J, with 11 bases in the middle. The CDR3 sequence: CASSPLGDGSYEQYF. In DNA form, the CDR3 reads TGTGCCAGCTCACCATTGGGAGATGGCTCCTACGAGCAGTACTTC.

CDR3 DNA sequence: TGTGCCAGCAGTTGGACTAGCGGGGGGGGTGAGCAGTTCTTC. Translation: CASSWTSGGGEQFF. V gene TRBV6-4 combines with J gene TRBJ2-1; 15 bases are a match to TRBD2. Germline V gives CDR1 MRHNA, CDR2 SNTAGT. This CDR3 spans 14 amino acids. Trimming at V came to 5 bases and at J to 9 bases, leaving 2 bases not matched to a gene.

This rearrangement joins TRBV6-5 to TRBJ1-1; D is undetermined. Trimming left V 0 bases short and J 1 base short, with 9 bases between. The CDR3 loop spans 15 amino acids. In germline, CDR1 is MNHEY, CDR2 SVGAGI. The CDR3 sequence: CASSYSSGPNTEAFF. DNA of the CDR3: TGTGCCAGCAGTTACTCGAGTGGACCGAACACTGAAGCTTTCTTT.

This rearrangement joins TRBV28 to TRBJ1-2; 10 nucleotides match TRBD1. Unmatched junction bases numbered 3, after V lost 6 bases and J lost 5 bases. In germline, CDR1 is MDHEN, CDR2 SYDVKM. The CDR3 is made up of 13 amino acids. The CDR3 reads CASRRQGAYGYTF. CDR3 bases: TGTGCCAGCAGAAGACAGGGGGCGTATGGCTACACCTTC.

This chain links TRBV29-1 with TRBJ1-4, with 10 bases fitting TRBD1. Germline V gene data show CDR1 as SQVTM and CDR2 as ANQGSEA. Unmatched junction bases numbered 2, after V lost 4 bases and J lost 6 bases. The CDR3 length is 13 residues. This CDR3 is CSVATGGYEKLFF. The DNA of the CDR3 is TGCAGCGTTGCGACAGGGGGCTATGAAAAACTGTTTTTT.